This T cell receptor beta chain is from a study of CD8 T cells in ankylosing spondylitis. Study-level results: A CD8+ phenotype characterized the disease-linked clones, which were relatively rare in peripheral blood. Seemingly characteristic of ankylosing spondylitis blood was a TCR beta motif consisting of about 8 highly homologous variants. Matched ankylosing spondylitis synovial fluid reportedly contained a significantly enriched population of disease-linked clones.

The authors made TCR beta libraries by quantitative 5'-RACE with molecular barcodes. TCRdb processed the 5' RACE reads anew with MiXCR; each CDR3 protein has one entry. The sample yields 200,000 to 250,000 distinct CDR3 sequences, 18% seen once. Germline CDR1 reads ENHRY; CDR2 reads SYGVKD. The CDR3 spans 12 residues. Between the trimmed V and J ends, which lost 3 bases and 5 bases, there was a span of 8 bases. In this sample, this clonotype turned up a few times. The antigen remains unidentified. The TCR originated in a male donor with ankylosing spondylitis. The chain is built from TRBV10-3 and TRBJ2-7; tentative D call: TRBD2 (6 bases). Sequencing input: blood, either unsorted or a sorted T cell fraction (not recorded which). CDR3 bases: TGTGCCATCAGTGAATGGGAGGACGAGCAGTACTTC. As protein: CAISEWEDEQYF.